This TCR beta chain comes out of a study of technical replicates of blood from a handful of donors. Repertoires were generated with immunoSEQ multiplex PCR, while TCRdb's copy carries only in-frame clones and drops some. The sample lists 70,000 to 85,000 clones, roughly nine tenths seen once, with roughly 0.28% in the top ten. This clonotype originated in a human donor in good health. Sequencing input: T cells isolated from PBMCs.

CDR3 residues: CASSIGLAGLSYEQYF. CDR3 sequence (DNA): TGTGCCAGTAGTATCGGGCTAGCGGGACTCTCCTACGAGCAGTACTTC. The chain joins TRBV19 to TRBJ2-7; TRBD2 aligns across 9 bases. The CDR3 runs 16 residues. The V gene end was trimmed by 3 bases and the J gene end by 0 bases; junction bases not matched to a gene: 6. Per germline, CDR1 LNHDA and CDR2 SQIVND (reference sequence). Combining the CDR3 with reference TRBV19 and TRBJ2-7 gives the whole variable domain DGGITQSPKYLFRKEGQNVTLSCEQNLNHDAMYWYRQDPGQGLRLIYYSQIVNDFQKGDIAEGYSVSREKKESFPLTVTSAQKNPTAFYLCASSIGLAGLSYEQYFGPGTRLTVT.